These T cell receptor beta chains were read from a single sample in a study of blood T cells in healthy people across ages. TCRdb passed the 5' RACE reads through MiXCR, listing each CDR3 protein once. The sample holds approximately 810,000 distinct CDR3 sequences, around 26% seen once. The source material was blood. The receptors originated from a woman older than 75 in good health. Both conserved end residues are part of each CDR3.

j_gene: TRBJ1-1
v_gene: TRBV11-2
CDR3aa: CASRRGGGTEAFF

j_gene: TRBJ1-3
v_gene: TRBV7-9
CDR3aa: CASSTGGLSGNTIYF

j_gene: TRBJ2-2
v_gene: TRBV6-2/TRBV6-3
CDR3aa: CASSYPGGAGTGELFF

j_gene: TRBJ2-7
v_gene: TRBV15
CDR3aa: CATSSGGLYEQYF

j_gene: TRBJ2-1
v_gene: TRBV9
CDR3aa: CASGGGGGPYNEQFF

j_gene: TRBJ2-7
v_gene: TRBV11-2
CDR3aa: CASKTNRGPVEQYF

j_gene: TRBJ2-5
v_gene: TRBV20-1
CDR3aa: CSARAGTSGGRQETQYF

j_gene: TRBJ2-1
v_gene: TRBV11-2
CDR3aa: CASTGGNEQFF

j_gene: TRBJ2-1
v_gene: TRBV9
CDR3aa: CASSVALGGRWNEQFF

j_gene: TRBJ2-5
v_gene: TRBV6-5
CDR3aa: CASSYSQTTLQETQYF

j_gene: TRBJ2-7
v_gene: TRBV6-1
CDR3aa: CASSLGWGARRLDEQYF

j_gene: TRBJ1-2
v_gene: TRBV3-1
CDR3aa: CAGSQGHGQRASYGYTF

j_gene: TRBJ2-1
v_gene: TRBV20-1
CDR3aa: CSAGAGLAGYNEQFF

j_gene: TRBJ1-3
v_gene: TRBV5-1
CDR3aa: CASSFWGSSSGNTIYF

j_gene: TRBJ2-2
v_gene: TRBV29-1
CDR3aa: CSCGGNTGELFF

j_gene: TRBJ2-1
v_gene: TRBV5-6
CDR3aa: CASSWKTGTGTETQFF

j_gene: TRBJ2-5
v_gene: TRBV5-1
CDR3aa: CAGSFNRNQETQYF

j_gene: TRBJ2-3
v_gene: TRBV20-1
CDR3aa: CSARDPTGLTQYF

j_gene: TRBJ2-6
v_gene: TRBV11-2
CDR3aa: CASSTRGQVNSGANVLTF

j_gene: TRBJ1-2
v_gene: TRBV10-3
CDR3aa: CAISEDPSYGYTF

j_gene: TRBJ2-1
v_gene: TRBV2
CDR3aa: CASSEDGILLNEQFF

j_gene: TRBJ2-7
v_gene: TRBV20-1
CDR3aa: CSASISTAGAYEQYF

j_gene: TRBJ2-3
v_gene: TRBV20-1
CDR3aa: CSARRGQLAGGDTQYF

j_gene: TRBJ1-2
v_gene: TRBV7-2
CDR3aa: CASSRGGEEGYTF

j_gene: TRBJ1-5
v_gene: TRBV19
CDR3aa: CASNERNQPQHF

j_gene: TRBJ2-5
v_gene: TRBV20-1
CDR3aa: CSATKGGGGETRYF

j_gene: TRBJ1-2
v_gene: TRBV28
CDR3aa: CASSSSQGNYGYTF

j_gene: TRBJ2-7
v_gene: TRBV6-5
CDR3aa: CASSTGGIPYEQYF

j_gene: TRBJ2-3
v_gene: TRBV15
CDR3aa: CATQYRGDGSTDTQYF

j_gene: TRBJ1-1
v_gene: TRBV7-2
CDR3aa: CVSSGQRHMNTEAFF

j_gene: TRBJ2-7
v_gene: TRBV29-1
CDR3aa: CSAGQGTAYEQYF

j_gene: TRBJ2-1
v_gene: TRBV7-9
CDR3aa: CASSLVGQPTYNEQFF

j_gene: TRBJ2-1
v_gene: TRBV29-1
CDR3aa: CSVEGLAYNEQFF

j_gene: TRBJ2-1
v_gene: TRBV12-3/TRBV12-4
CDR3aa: CASSRSTGNEQFF